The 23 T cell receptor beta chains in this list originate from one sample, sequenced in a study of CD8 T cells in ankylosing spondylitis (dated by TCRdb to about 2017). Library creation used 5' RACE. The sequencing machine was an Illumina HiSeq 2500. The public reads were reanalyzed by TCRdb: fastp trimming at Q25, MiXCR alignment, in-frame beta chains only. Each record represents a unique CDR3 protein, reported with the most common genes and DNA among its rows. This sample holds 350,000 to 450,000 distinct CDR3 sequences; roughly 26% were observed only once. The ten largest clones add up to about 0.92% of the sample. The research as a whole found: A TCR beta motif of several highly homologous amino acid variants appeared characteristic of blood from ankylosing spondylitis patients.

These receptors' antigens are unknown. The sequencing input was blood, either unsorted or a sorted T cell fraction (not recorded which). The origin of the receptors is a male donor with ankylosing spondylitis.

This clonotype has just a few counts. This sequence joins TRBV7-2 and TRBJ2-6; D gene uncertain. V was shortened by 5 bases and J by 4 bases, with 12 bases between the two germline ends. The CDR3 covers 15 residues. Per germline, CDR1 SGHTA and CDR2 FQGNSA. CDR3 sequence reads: CASSLTNLGANVLTF. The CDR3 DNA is TGTGCCAGCAGCCTTACGAATCTCGGGGCCAACGTCCTGACTTTC.

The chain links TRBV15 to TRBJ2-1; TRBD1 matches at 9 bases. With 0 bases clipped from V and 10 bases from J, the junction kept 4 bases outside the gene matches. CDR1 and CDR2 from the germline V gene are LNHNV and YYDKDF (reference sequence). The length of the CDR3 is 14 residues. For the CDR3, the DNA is TGTGCCACCAGCAGAGAGGGACAGGGTCGGGAGCAGTTCTTC. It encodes CATSREGQGREQFF. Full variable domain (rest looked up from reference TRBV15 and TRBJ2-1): DAMVIQNPRYQVTQFGKPVTLSCSQTLNHNVMYWYQQKSSQAPKLLFHYYDKDFNNEADTPDNFQSRRPNTSFCFLDIRSPGLGDTAMYLCATSREGQGREQFFGPGTRLTVL.

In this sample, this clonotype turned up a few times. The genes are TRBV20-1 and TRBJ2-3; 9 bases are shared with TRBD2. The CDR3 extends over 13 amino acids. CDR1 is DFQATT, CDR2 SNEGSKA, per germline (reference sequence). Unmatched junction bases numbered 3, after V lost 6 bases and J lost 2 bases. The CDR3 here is CSATSGYTDTQYF. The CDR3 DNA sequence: TGCAGTGCGACTAGCGGATACACAGATACGCAGTATTTT.

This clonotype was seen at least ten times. The CDR3 DNA is TGTGCCAGCAGTTTGGGATCACACAATGAGCAGTTCTTC. Translation: CASSLGSHNEQFF. The rearrangement links TRBV12-3 or TRBV12-4 to TRBJ2-1; D uncertain. This CDR3 comprises 13 residues. V was cut by 3 bases and J by 5 bases, with 8 bases left in between.

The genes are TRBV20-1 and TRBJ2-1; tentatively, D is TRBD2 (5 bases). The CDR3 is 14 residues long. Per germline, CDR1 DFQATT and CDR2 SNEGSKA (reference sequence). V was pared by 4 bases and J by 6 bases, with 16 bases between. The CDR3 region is CSANPRAPLNEQFF. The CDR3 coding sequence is TGCAGTGCTAACCCGAGGGCCCCCCTCAATGAGCAGTTCTTC.

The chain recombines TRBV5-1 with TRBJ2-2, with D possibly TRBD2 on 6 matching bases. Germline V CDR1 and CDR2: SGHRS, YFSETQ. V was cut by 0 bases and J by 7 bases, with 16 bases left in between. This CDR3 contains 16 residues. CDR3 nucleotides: TGCGCCAGCAGCTTGGAGGTGGGAGGAGTTGTCGGGGAGCTGTTTTTT. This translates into CASSLEVGGVVGELFF.

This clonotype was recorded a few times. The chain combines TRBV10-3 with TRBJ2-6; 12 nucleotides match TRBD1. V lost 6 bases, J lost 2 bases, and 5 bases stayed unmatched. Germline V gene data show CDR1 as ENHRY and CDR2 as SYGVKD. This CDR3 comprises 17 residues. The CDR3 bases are TGTGCCATCAGAGGGACAGGGGGCGTTACTGGGGCCAACGTCCTGACTTTC. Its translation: CAIRGTGGVTGANVLTF.

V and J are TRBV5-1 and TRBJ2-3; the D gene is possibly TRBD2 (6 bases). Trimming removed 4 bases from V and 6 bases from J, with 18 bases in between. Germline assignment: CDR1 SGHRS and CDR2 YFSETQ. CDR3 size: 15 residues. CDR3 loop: CASSVLLGEVDTQYF. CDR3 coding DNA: TGCGCCAGCAGCGTCCTTTTGGGGGAGGTTGATACGCAGTATTTT.

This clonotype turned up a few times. In nucleotides, the CDR3 is TGTGCCAGCAGCAAAGAGAACAAGACCTACGAGCAGTACTTC. Translation: CASSKENKTYEQYF. V gene TRBV21-1 combines with J gene TRBJ2-7. TRBV21-1 is shown as a pseudogene. This CDR3 comprises 14 residues.

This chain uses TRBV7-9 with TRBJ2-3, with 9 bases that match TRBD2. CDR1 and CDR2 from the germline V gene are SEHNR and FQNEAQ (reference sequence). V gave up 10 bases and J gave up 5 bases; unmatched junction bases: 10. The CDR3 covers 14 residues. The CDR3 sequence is CATRLAGPGDTQYF. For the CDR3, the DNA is TGTGCCACCAGGCTAGCGGGGCCGGGAGATACGCAGTATTTT.

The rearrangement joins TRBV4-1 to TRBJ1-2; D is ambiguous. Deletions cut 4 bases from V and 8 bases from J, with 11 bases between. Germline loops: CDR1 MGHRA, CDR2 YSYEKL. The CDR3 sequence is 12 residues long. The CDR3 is CASSPAGWGYTF. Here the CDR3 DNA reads TGCGCCAGCAGCCCGGCCGGGTGGGGCTACACCTTC.

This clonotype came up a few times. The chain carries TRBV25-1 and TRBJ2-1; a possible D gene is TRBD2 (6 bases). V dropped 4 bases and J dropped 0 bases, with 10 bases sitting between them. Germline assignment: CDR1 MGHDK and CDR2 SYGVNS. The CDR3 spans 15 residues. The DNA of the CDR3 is TGTGCCAGCAGTGTGGGGAGGAGCTCCTACAATGAGCAGTTCTTC. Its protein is CASSVGRSSYNEQFF.

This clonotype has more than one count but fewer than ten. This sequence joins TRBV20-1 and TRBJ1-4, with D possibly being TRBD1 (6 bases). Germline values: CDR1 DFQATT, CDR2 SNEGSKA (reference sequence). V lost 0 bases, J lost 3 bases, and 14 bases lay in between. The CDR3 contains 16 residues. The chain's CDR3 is CSARDDRRGPNEKLFF. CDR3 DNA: TGCAGTGCTAGAGATGACAGGCGCGGTCCTAATGAAAAACTGTTTTTT.

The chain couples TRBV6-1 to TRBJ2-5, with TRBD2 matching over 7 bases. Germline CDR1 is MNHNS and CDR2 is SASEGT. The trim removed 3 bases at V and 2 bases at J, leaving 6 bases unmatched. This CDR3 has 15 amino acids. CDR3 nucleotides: TGTGCCAGCAGTGACGCCTTGGGAGGGCAAGAGACCCAGTACTTC. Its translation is CASSDALGGQETQYF.

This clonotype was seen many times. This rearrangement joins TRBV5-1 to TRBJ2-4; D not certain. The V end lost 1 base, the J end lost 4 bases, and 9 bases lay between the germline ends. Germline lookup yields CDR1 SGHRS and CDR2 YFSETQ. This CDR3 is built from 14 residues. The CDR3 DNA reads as TGCGCCAGCAGCTTGTCTCCAGGTAAAAACATTCAGTACTTC. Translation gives CASSLSPGKNIQYF.

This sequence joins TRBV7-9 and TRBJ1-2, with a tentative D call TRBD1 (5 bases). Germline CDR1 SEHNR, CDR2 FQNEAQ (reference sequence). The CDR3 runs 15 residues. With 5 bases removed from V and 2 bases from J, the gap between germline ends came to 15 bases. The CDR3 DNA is TGTGCCAGCAGCGCCGGGCAGGGCTACAACTATGGCTACACCTTC. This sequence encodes CASSAGQGYNYGYTF.

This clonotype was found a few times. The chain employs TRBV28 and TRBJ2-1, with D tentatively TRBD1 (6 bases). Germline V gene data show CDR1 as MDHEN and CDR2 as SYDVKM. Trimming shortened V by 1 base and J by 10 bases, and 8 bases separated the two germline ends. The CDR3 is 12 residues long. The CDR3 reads CASSLFGTEQFF. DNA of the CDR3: TGTGCCAGCAGTTTATTTGGGACAGAGCAGTTCTTC.

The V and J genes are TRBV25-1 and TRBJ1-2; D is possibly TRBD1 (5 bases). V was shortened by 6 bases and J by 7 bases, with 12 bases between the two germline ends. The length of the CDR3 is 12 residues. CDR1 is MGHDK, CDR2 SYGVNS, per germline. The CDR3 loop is CASRMGLGGYTF. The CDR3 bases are TGTGCCAGCAGGATGGGGCTCGGTGGCTACACCTTC.

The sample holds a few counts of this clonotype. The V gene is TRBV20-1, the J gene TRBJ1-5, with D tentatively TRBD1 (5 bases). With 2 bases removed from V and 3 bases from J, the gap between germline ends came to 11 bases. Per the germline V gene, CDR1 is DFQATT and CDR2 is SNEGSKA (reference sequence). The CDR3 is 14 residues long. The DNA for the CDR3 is TGCAGTGCTAGACGACAGTTAGCCAATCAGCCCCAGCATTTT. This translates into CSARRQLANQPQHF.

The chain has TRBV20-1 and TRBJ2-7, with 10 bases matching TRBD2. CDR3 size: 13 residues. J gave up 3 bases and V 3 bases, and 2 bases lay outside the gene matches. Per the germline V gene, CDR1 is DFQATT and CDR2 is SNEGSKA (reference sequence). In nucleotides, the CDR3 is TGCAGTGCTAGGACTAGCGGGTTCTACGAGCAGTACTTC. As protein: CSARTSGFYEQYF.

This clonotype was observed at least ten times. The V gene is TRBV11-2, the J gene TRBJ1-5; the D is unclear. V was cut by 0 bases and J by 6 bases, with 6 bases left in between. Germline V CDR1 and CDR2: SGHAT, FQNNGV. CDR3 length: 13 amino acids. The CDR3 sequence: CASSLEGSQPQHF. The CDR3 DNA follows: TGTGCCAGCAGCTTAGAGGGGAGTCAGCCCCAGCATTTT. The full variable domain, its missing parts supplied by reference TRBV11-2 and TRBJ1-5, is EAGVAQSPRYKIIEKRQSVAFWCNPISGHATLYWYQQILGQGPKLLIQFQNNGVVDDSQLPKDRFSAERLKGVDSTLKIQPAKLEDSAVYLCASSLEGSQPQHFGDGTRLSIL.

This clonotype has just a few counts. In nucleotides, the CDR3 is TGTGCCAGTGGGATTTGGCGAGGGAGCTCCTACAATGAGCAGTTCTTC. Translating it yields CASGIWRGSSYNEQFF. The chain links TRBV19 to TRBJ2-1, with a possible D match to TRBD2 (5 bases). Trimming took off 8 bases at V and 0 bases at J, with 17 bases between the two ends. The CDR3 consists of 16 residues. Germline CDR1 and CDR2: LNHDA and SQIVND (reference sequence). Drawing the rest from reference TRBV19 and TRBJ2-1, the complete variable domain is DGGITQSPKYLFRKEGQNVTLSCEQNLNHDAMYWYRQDPGQGLRLIYYSQIVNDFQKGDIAEGYSVSREKKESFPLTVTSAQKNPTAFYLCASGIWRGSSYNEQFFGPGTRLTVL.

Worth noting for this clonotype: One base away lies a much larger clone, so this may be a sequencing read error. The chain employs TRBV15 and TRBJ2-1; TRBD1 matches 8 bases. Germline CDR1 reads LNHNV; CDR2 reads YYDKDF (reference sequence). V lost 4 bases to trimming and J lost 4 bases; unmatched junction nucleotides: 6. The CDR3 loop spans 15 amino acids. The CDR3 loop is CATSTSTGVYNEQFF. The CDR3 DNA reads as TGTGCCACCAGCACCTCGACAGGGGTATACAATGAGCAGTTCTTC.